Listed below are T cell receptor beta chains from one sample, sequenced in a study of cytomegalovirus exposure and HLA in healthy donors. Libraries were prepared by immunoSEQ multiplex PCR; TCRdb keeps only in-frame clonotypes and omits some of them. The sample lists around 100,000 clones; more than 80% were seen once. The sequenced material came from PBMCs. Every receptor here comes from a man younger than 45 in good health and CMV-seronegative. Each CDR3 is given with its conserved first and last residue. D genes are given only for firm matches.

>NA|TRBV30|TRBJ1-2
TGTGCCTGGAGTGTACCCCGACGGAGTTATGGCTACACCTTC
CAWSVPRRSYGYTF
>NA|TRBV29-1|TRBJ2-3
TGCAGCGCCCGGACTCGCGTTAGCACAGATACGCAGTATTTT
CSARTRVSTDTQYF
>NA|TRBV7-2|TRBJ2-3
TGTGCCAGCAGGCTACAGGGCGCGCCCCCAGATACGCAGTATTTT
CASRLQGAPPDTQYF
>NA|TRBV7-9|TRBJ1-1
TGTGCCAGCAGCTTCCCGAGCACTGAAGCTTTCTTT
CASSFPSTEAFF
>TRBD1|TRBV6-6|TRBJ1-1
TGTGCCAGCCGGGACAGGGGGCGGGTGAATGAAGCTTTCTTT
CASRDRGRVNEAFF
>NA|TRBV25-1|TRBJ1-3
TGTGCCAGCAGTGAATGGGGGGGCCTTCTCACTGGAAACACCATATATTTT
CASSEWGGLLTGNTIYF
>TRBD2|TRBV10-3|TRBJ2-1
TGTGCCATCACCTCTGAACGGGAGGGGCCTGAGCAGTTCTTC
CAITSEREGPEQFF
>NA|TRBV5-5|TRBJ2-7
TGTGCCAGCAGCTCGGGACACCCGGACGAGCAGTACTTC
CASSSGHPDEQYF
>NA|TRBV10-3|TRBJ2-1
TGTGCCATCAGTGAGTCGATGGGACTTCTAGGGGATGGGCAGTTCTTC
CAISESMGLLGDGQFF
>NA|TRBV5-1|TRBJ2-1
TGCGCCAGCAGCTTGGAATCAGCCTACAATGAGCAGTTCTTC
CASSLESAYNEQFF
>NA|TRBV28|TRBJ2-7
TGTGCCAGCAGTTTGGTAGGAGGTGGTTACGAGCAGTACTTC
CASSLVGGGYEQYF
>TRBD1|TRBV5-1|TRBJ1-4
TGCGCCAGCAGTGCCGGGACAGGGGGCGAAAAACTGTTTTTT
CASSAGTGGEKLFF
>TRBD1|TRBV6-1|TRBJ1-3
TGTGCCAGCAGTGAAGGGACAGGGGAAGGAAACACCATATATTTT
CASSEGTGEGNTIYF
>TRBD2|TRBV28|TRBJ2-3
TGTGCCAGCACCCATTCCTCTAGCGGGTTCCGCACAGATACGCAGTATTTT
CASTHSSSGFRTDTQYF
>NA|TRBV19|TRBJ2-5
TGTGCCAGTAGGGTCCAGGACCAAGAGACCCAGTACTTC
CASRVQDQETQYF
>NA|TRBV18|TRBJ1-1
TGTGCCAGCCGACCCCCCGGGACTATGAACACTGAAGCTTTCTTT
CASRPPGTMNTEAFF